This entry lists 23 T cell receptor beta chains sequenced from one sample in a study of blood T cell repertoires in COVID-19. Using immunoSEQ multiplex PCR, the repertoire was profiled, and TCRdb retains in-frame clones only, with some absent. This table holds about 170,000 clones, about four fifths found once. The sample consisted of PBMCs or T cells enriched from blood (not recorded which). The receptors were sampled from a woman aged 45-60 years in a cohort exposed to, infected with or recovered from COVID-19 (not recorded which).

This chain uses TRBV4-2 with TRBJ1-2; TRBD1 matches 11 bases. The germline gives CDR1 LGHNA, CDR2 YNFKEQ. This CDR3 has 17 residues. The junction had 14 bases not matched to a gene; V was cut back by 2 bases and J by 9 bases. The CDR3 DNA sequence: TGTGCCAGCAGCCAACAAACCCCGGCCGGGACAGGGGGTAGCTACACCTTC. Translating it yields CASSQQTPAGTGGSYTF.

This clone was counted a few times. The J gene is TRBJ2-7, the V gene TRBV4-2; 12 bases line up with TRBD2. The CDR3 extends over 16 amino acids. With 0 bases clipped from V and 4 bases from J, the junction kept 4 bases outside the gene matches. Germline V CDR1 and CDR2: LGHNA, YNFKEQ. This CDR3 is CASSQDVLAGGYEQYF. The CDR3 DNA reads as TGTGCCAGCAGCCAAGATGTGCTAGCGGGGGGGTACGAGCAGTACTTC.

This chain links TRBV25-1 with TRBJ1-6; TRBD1 matches at 9 bases. Per the germline V gene, CDR1 is MGHDK and CDR2 is SYGVNS. There are 18 residues in the CDR3. V lost 4 bases to trimming and J lost 0 bases; unmatched junction nucleotides: 7. CDR3 amino acids: CASSASVTGGSYNSPLHF. In nucleotides, the CDR3 is TGTGCCAGCAGTGCCTCAGTGACAGGGGGCTCCTATAATTCACCCCTCCACTTT.

This rearrangement joins TRBV7-9 to TRBJ2-5; TRBD1 aligns across 8 bases. The ends lost 5 bases at V and 0 bases at J; junction bases unmatched: 5. The germline V gene has CDR1 SEHNR and CDR2 FQNEAQ (reference sequence). The CDR3 sequence is 15 residues long. The CDR3 DNA follows: TGTGCCAGCAGCCCAACGACAGGGGACCAAGAGACCCAGTACTTC. Translated, it gives CASSPTTGDQETQYF.

The chain recombines TRBV19 with TRBJ1-1, with D possibly TRBD1 on 6 matching bases. The CDR3 covers 14 residues. Germline loops: CDR1 LNHDA, CDR2 SQIVND (reference sequence). V lost 10 bases and J lost 3, with 18 bases in between. The CDR3 coding sequence is TGTGCCACCTCTAAGGGGCAGGGGTACACTGAAGCTTTCTTT. This gives the protein CATSKGQGYTEAFF.

The chain carries TRBV19 and TRBJ1-3, with D possibly being TRBD1 (5 bases). The CDR3 sequence is 17 residues long. Trimming shortened V by 6 bases and J by 0 bases, and 18 bases separated the two germline ends. CDR1 LNHDA and CDR2 SQIVND come from the germline V gene (reference sequence). CDR3 sequence (DNA): TGTGCCAGTAGCCTCCCACAGGACGCCTCCTCTGGAAACACCATATATTTT. It codes for CASSLPQDASSGNTIYF.

This chain joins TRBV5-6 and TRBJ2-7; weak D call: TRBD1 (6 bases). The length of the CDR3 is 13 residues. With 3 bases removed from V and 3 bases from J, the gap between germline ends came to 10 bases. Germline CDR1 and CDR2: SGHDT and YYEEEE. The CDR3 sequence: CASSYRDIYEQYF. The CDR3 DNA sequence: TGTGCCAGCAGCTACCGGGACATCTACGAGCAGTACTTC.

The chain has TRBV2 and TRBJ1-1, with D perhaps matching TRBD1 (6 bases). The V and J ends lost 4 bases and 3 bases respectively, with 15 bases between them. This CDR3 has 15 residues. Germline-derived CDR1 and CDR2 are SNHLY and FYNNEI. CDR3 protein: CASSVTGPGDTEAFF. The CDR3, as DNA: TGTGCCAGCAGTGTAACAGGGCCTGGGGACACTGAAGCTTTCTTT.

The chain uses TRBV6-8 and TRBJ2-7; TRBD1 is a possible D gene (7 bases). Germline CDR1 and CDR2: MNHGY and SAAAGT. This CDR3 region has 19 residues. V was clipped by 2 bases and J by 0 bases, with 23 bases between them. CDR3 bases: TGTGCCAGCAGTTACCCAGGGGGGCGTCTAAAAGTACCCTCCTACGAGCAGTACTTC. Encoded protein: CASSYPGGRLKVPSYEQYF.

This chain joins TRBV19 and TRBJ2-3; perhaps TRBD2 as D (6 bases). The V end lost 5 bases, the J end lost 5 bases, and 11 bases lay between the germline ends. CDR1 and CDR2 (germline): LNHDA, SQIVND (reference sequence). The CDR3 is 13 residues long. CDR3 residues: CASSPLGGDTQYF. CDR3 bases: TGTGCCAGTAGTCCCCTCGGGGGAGATACGCAGTATTTT.

The chain has TRBV9 and TRBJ1-3; D perhaps matches TRBD1 (5 bases). CDR3 size: 12 residues. V lost 3 bases to trimming and J lost 8 bases, with 9 bases between them. Germline V lookup: CDR1 SGDLS, CDR2 YYNGEE. CDR3 nucleotides: TGTGCCAGCAGCGCCCTACAGGACACCATATATTTT. It encodes CASSALQDTIYF.

This chain links TRBV12-3 or TRBV12-4 with TRBJ1-6, with a possible D match to TRBD1 (5 bases). Trimming cost V 2 bases and J 10 bases, with 9 bases left between them. This CDR3 region has 13 residues. The DNA of the CDR3 is TGTGCCAGCAGTTTACAGGGTGAATCACCCCTCCACTTT. This sequence encodes CASSLQGESPLHF.

This clone occurred once. V usage is TRBV7-8 and J usage is TRBJ2-3; D is unclear. The CDR3 sequence is 13 residues long. Germline assignment: CDR1 SGHVS and CDR2 FQNEAQ. V was pared by 7 bases and J by 2 bases, with 10 bases between. The DNA of the CDR3 is TGTGCCAGCACTCCTCTAAACACAGATACGCAGTATTTT. Encoded protein: CASTPLNTDTQYF. The variable domain in full, completed from reference TRBV7-8 and TRBJ2-3, reads GAGVSQSPRYKVAKRGQDVALRCDPISGHVSLFWYQQALGQGPEFLTYFQNEAQLDKSGLPSDRFFAERPEGSVSTLKIQRTQQEDSAVYLCASTPLNTDTQYFGPGTRLTVL.

The chain combines TRBV2 with TRBJ2-5; TRBD2 matches at 14 bases. CDR3 length equals 15 residues. The germline CDR1 and CDR2 sequences are SNHLY and FYNNEI. V lost 4 bases and J lost 4; bases outside the gene matches: 2. Here the CDR3 reads CASSGLAGGPETQYF. In nucleotides, the CDR3 is TGTGCCAGCAGTGGACTAGCGGGGGGGCCAGAGACCCAGTACTTC.

This clone was counted only a few times. The chain uses TRBV6-2 or TRBV6-3 and TRBJ1-5, with D hard to call. CDR3 length: 14 amino acids. V lost 3 bases, J lost 2 bases, and 8 bases lay in between. Germline lookup yields CDR1 MNHEY and CDR2 SVGEGT. The CDR3 spells CASSYARGNQPQHF. CDR3 DNA sequence: TGTGCCAGCAGTTATGCGAGGGGCAATCAGCCCCAGCATTTT.

The V and J genes are TRBV5-1 and TRBJ2-3; 8 nucleotides line up with TRBD2. Trimming cost V 6 bases and J 1 base; bases outside gene matches: 7. CDR3 size: 15 residues. Looked up from germline, CDR1 is SGHRS and CDR2 is YFSETQ. Written as DNA, the CDR3 is TGCGCCAGCACCGAAGCGGGAGTCGGCACAGATACGCAGTATTTT. This translates into CASTEAGVGTDTQYF.

The V gene is TRBV29-1, the J gene TRBJ1-4; possible D gene TRBD1, 6 bases. CDR1 SQVTM and CDR2 ANQGSEA come from the germline V gene. The length of the CDR3 is 14 residues. Trimming pared 8 bases from V and 0 bases from J, leaving 13 bases between. The CDR3 region is CSSHRQATNEKLFF. The CDR3 DNA reads as TGCAGCTCTCACCGACAGGCAACTAATGAAAAACTGTTTTTT. The full variable domain, in which reference TRBV29-1 and TRBJ1-4 provide the parts outside the CDR3, is SAVISQKPSRDICQRGTSLTIQCQVDSQVTMMFWYRQQPGQSLTLIATANQGSEATYESGFVIDKFPISRPNLTFSTLTVSNMSPEDSSIYLCSSHRQATNEKLFFGSGTQLSVL.

This clone has more than one count but fewer than ten. The CDR3 protein is CASSYTPPGGFEQYF. In DNA form, the CDR3 reads TGTGCCAGCAGCTATACCCCCCCAGGGGGCTTCGAGCAGTACTTC. This chain connects TRBV3-1 (or the pseudogene TRBV3-2) to TRBJ2-7; 8 bases match TRBD1. This CDR3 is built from 15 residues. Germline V gene lookup returns CDR1 LGHDT and CDR2 YNNKEL (reference sequence). Losses at the gene ends were 5 bases for V and 6 bases for J; bases not matched to a gene: 12.

The rearrangement joins TRBV11-2 to TRBJ2-1; D perhaps matches TRBD2 (7 bases). V lost 1 base and J 6 bases, leaving 16 bases between the germline ends. The CDR3 length is 16 residues. Germline CDR1 reads SGHAT; CDR2 reads FQNNGV. This CDR3 reads CASSLGVGGPLNEQFF. Here the CDR3 DNA reads TGTGCCAGCAGCTTAGGAGTGGGGGGGCCTCTCAATGAGCAGTTCTTC.

The gene calls are TRBV5-6 and TRBJ1-4, with a possible D match to TRBD1 (6 bases). V lost 9 bases and J lost 3, with 12 bases in between. The length of the CDR3 is 13 residues. CDR1 and CDR2 from the germline V gene are SGHDT and YYEEEE. The chain's CDR3 is CATRGAANEKLFF. In DNA form, the CDR3 reads TGTGCCACTCGGGGGGCTGCTAATGAAAAACTGTTTTTT.

V gene TRBV18 combines with J gene TRBJ2-1, with 9 bases lining up with TRBD1. CDR3 size: 16 residues. The J segment lost 7 bases and the V segment lost 9 bases, leaving 16 bases of the junction unmatched. Germline assignment: CDR1 KGHSH and CDR2 LQKENI. CDR3 in amino acids: CASSDRTGTGMNEQFF. The CDR3 DNA is TGTGCCAGTTCAGATCGTACCGGGACAGGGATGAATGAGCAGTTCTTC.

In nucleotides, the CDR3 is TGTGCCAGCAGCTTAACCGGGACAGGGGAAGAGACCCAGTACTTC. Encoded protein: CASSLTGTGEETQYF. This sequence joins TRBV7-3 and TRBJ2-5; 10 bases match TRBD1. Germline CDR1 reads SGHTA; CDR2 reads FQGTGA. There are 15 residues in the CDR3. The ends lost 0 bases at V and 3 bases at J; junction bases unmatched: 1.

This clone occurred once. The chain links TRBV27 to TRBJ1-6; TRBD1 matches at 7 bases. The CDR3 consists of 14 residues. The V and J ends lost 3 bases and 6 bases, in that order; junction bases with no gene match: 2. Germline V gene data show CDR1 as MNHEY and CDR2 as SMNVEV (reference sequence). The CDR3 reads CASSFSGGNSPLHF. The CDR3 DNA is TGTGCCAGCAGTTTTTCAGGGGGTAATTCACCCCTCCACTTT.